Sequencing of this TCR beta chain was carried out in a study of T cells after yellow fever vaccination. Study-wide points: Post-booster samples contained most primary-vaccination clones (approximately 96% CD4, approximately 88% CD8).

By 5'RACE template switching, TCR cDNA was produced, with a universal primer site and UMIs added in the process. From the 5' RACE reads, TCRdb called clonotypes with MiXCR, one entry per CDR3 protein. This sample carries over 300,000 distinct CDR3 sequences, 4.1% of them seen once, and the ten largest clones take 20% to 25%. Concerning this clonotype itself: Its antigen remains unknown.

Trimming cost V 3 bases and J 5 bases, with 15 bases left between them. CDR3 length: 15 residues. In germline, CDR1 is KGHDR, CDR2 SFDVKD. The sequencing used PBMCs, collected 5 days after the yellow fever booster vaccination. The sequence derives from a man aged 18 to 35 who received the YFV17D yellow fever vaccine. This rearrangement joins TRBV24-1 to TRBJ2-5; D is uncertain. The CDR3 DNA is TGTGCCACCAGTGATGATAGTACGGGTTTGGAGACCCAGTACTTC. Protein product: CATSDDSTGLETQYF.